The sequence of this T cell receptor beta chain was determined in a study of tumor-infiltrating lymphocytes in primary liver carcinoma (dated by TCRdb to 2015 to 2018). For context, the study as a whole: Between late 2015 and March 2016, a few patients in China with histopathologically diagnosed primary liver carcinoma had surgical resection. Of the five patients (three men and two women, aged 30 to 69 years), four had hepatocellular carcinoma and one had combined HCC and intrahepatic cholangiocarcinoma. Tumors of the five patients were stage T1-T3 N0M0 with maximum diameters of roughly 4.2 to 11 cm. Each sample produced roughly 3.65 to 7.5 million productive TCRbeta reads, and read depth showed no significant difference between tissue types. TCRbeta repertoire sequencing, expression microarrays and whole-exome sequencing were combined in the study across five regions of each liver tumor, with adjacent normal tissue and blood also included. TCRbeta repertoire sequencing covered about 35 specimens from 5 patients: some 25 tumor regions, 5 adjacent noncancerous liver tissues and 5 peripheral blood samples. High reproducibility was observed for the technical replicate repertoires, with mean shared-clone rates around 0.89 and correlation coefficients above 0.95. General findings and caveats noted by the study authors: With just a few patients in the study, the authors point out that the findings should be validated in a larger study. Because the samples were bulk and unsorted, CD4+ and CD8+ T cell repertoires could not be compared. Consistent with antigen-driven expansion, pairs of tumor regions showed higher repertoire overlap (mean about 36%) than either tumor-adjacent pairs (approximately 17%) or tumor-blood pairs (roughly 15%). Only the TCR beta chain was sequenced, which likely underestimates true repertoire diversity because unpaired alpha chains were not captured. The top 250 clones accounted for a significantly greater share of the repertoire in tumors than in blood (p = 0.039).

Concerning this clonotype itself: The target of this receptor is not known. Per-base quality was not reported, and no clone a single base away is much larger than it.

RNA from unsorted whole blood was extracted with TRIzol reagent, and germline DNA was obtained with the DNeasy Blood & Tissue kit. Patients had chronic HBV infection and were treatment-naive at sampling. Before surgery, approximately 4 milliliters of peripheral blood were drawn into K2EDTA tubes. The CDR3 goes from the cysteine to the phenylalanine over 15 residues. Of the read, only the CDR3 DNA is kept; its 45 bases are in frame from base 1. Trimmed from V: 4 bases; trimmed from J: 3 bases; junction bases lacking a gene match: 9. CDR1 and CDR2, per the germline V gene, are ENHRY and SYGVKD. Starting from about 500 ng total RNA, TCRbeta-specific cDNA was produced by reverse transcription with a constant-region primer and ProtoScript II reverse transcriptase. The TCRbeta libraries were prepared through three rounds of nested multiplex PCR following a slightly modified ARM-PCR procedure. The first two PCR rounds used multiplex TRBV1-TRBV30 forward primers with a Cbeta reverse primer, each for approximately 9 cycles. Sample barcodes and Illumina adapters were added in a final 25-cycle PCR using Deep VentR polymerase. Amplicons of 200-500 bp were gel-purified with a QIAquick gel extraction kit before sequencing. An Illumina HiSeq 2500 was used to sequence the TCRbeta amplicons, generating 250-bp paired-end reads. Regarding the original processing steps: Reads were quality-trimmed with Trimmomatic v0.33, and paired reads were merged with FLASH v1.2.11 to recover full CDR3 sequences. V, D and J germline segments were assigned to the rearranged TCRbeta sequences by MiGEC v1.2.1b. VDJtools v1.0.0 computed clonotype statistics and Shannon-Wiener diversity indices. To cut down on sampling bias, every analysis after diversity analysis relied on just the 250 most abundant clonotypes from each sample. TCRdb applied fastp at Q25 and MiXCR to the public reads, then kept only in-frame beta chains. Every CDR3 protein is listed once, alongside the most common genes and DNA of its rows. The V and J calls and clone size are TCRdb's, not the authors'. The sample profile shows 150,000 to 200,000 distinct CDR3 sequences; 50% to 75% of them were found once. The top ten hold approximately 67% of the sample.

The receptor comes from a man in his forties with primary liver carcinoma and hepatitis B virus infection. Material for sequencing was peripheral blood. The chain links TRBV10-3 with TRBJ2-7, and 7 junction bases match TRBD1. The CDR3: CAISVPGQELYEQYF. The DNA sequence reads TGTGCCATCAGTGTGCCCGGACAGGAACTCTACGAGCAGTACTTC.